The entry below describes one T cell receptor (beta chain). The data belong to a study of technical replicates of blood from a handful of donors. TCRdb's table, derived via immunoSEQ multiplex PCR, lists solely in-frame clones and lacks some. The table has roughly 80,000 clones, roughly 95% seen once. Germline V gene lookup returns CDR1 MDHEN and CDR2 SYDVKM. The junction had 10 bases not matched to a gene; V was cut back by 2 bases and J by 4 bases. The CDR3 sequence is 16 residues long. The rearrangement joins TRBV28 to TRBJ1-2, with 7 bases lining up with TRBD1. The sequencing sample was made of T cells isolated from PBMCs. The source is a human donor in good health. CDR3 DNA: TGTGCCAGCAGTTTAGGACAGGTAGCCCTAAGCTATGGCTACACCTTC. Its translation: CASSLGQVALSYGYTF.